This TCR beta chain was documented in a study of T cells in tumors after PD-1 blockade. Across the whole study: Each patient got pembrolizumab 200 mg every 3 weeks or cemiplimab 350 mg every 2 weeks. Mean per tumor sample: roughly 24,000 templates (roughly 550-100,000), 6,041 unique clonotypes. A subset received ongoing vismodegib 150 mg daily alongside anti-PD-1 therapy.

Germline V lookup: CDR1 SGHVS, CDR2 FQNEAQ. Trimming left V 1 base short and J 15 bases short, with 22 bases between. This CDR3 is built from 16 residues. The repertoire was sequenced with immunoSEQ multiplex PCR; TCRdb's copy has only in-frame clones and lacks some. The sample carries 4,000 to 5,500 clones, around 60% recorded once. The chain couples TRBV7-8 to TRBJ1-6; D is undetermined. The material sequenced was tumor tissue, taken after anti-PD-1 treatment. This clonotype originated in a human donor with basal cell carcinoma. The CDR3 DNA sequence: TGTGCCAGCAGCTTAGATTCGTCTAGGCCCCTATCCCACCTCCACTTT. This sequence encodes CASSLDSSRPLSHLHF.